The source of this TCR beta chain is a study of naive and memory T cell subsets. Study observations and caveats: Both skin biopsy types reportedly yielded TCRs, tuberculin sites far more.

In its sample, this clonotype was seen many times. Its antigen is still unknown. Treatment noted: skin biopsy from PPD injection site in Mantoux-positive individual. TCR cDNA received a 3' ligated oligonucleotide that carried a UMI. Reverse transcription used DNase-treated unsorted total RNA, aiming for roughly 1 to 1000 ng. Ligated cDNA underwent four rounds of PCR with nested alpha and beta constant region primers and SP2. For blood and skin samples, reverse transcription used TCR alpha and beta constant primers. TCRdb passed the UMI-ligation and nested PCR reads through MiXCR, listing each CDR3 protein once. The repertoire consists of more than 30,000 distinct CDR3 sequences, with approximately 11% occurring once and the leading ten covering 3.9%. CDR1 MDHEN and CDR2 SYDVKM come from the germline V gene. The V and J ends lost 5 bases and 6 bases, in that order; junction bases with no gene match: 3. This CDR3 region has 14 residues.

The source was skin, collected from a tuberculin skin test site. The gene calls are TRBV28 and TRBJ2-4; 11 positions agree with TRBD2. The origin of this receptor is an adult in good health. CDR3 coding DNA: TGTGCCAGCAGTCGAGGGACTAGCGGAAACATTCAGTACTTC. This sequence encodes CASSRGTSGNIQYF.